This T cell receptor (beta chain) emerged from a study of cytomegalovirus exposure and HLA in healthy donors. PCR amplification relied on 60 Vbeta primers (plus 13 Jbeta primers). Generated by immunoSEQ multiplex PCR, the TCRdb table keeps only in-frame clones and is missing some. The table includes about 120,000 clones, roughly 83% detected once. Study-wide findings and caveats: In presence/absence analyses, roughly uniform sequencing depth across donors was assumed. Researchers reported in a later analysis that a missense DCLRE1C variant was tied to TCR beta V- and J-gene trimming. As a later analysis revealed, the rate of TCR association differed by HLA locus, with DRB1 most and HLA-C fewest. A later analysis linked some 18,000 TCR beta sequences to HLA alleles at 0.05 false discovery rate.

This CDR3 is built from 16 residues. Germline loops: CDR1 SGDLS, CDR2 YYNGEE. V shed 0 bases, J shed 4 bases, and the junction held 7 bases outside the gene matches. Remarks on this clone: Its antigen is as yet unknown.

The sequence was collected from a man aged 25-40 years in good health and CMV-seropositive. Specimen: PBMCs. The chain has TRBV9 and TRBJ2-5, with 9 bases aligning to TRBD1. In nucleotides, the CDR3 is TGTGCCAGCAGCGTAGGGACAGGGGCTTTGGGAGAGACCCAGTACTTC. As protein: CASSVGTGALGETQYF.